A single sample gave rise to the 32 T cell receptor beta chains below, sequenced in a study of immune evolution from preneoplasia to lung adenocarcinoma. The protocol was immunoSEQ multiplex PCR, while the TCRdb copy is restricted to in-frame clones and leaves out a portion. Among about 5,700 clones listed, around three quarters were seen once. The sample consisted of FFPE minimally invasive lung adenocarcinoma tissue. The receptors stem from a person aged 60 to 85 with lung adenocarcinoma.

The sample holds a few counts of this clone. CDR3 nucleotides: TGCAGCGTTGCATTCGCGGGAGGTAGGACCTACGAGCAGTACTTC. Translation gives CSVAFAGGRTYEQYF. The chain recombines TRBV29-1 with TRBJ2-7, with 8 bases identical to TRBD2. The CDR3 sequence is 15 residues long. The V and J ends lost 4 bases and 2 bases, in that order; junction bases with no gene match: 10. Germline V lookup: CDR1 SQVTM, CDR2 ANQGSEA.

The rearrangement uses TRBV28 and TRBJ2-5, with TRBD2 identical over 12 bases. This CDR3 has 16 amino acids. J was trimmed by 1 base and V by 6 bases; bases with no gene match: 6. CDR1 is MDHEN and CDR2 is SYDVKM in the germline V gene. The CDR3 DNA reads as TGTGCCAGCAGGCCTCCGGGACTAGCGGGCCAAGAGACCCAGTACTTC. Amino acid sequence: CASRPPGLAGQETQYF.

Written as DNA, the CDR3 is TGTGCCAGCAGCCAAGTGAATCTAGCGGCAAACGAGCAGTTCTTC. Its translation: CASSQVNLAANEQFF. The chain couples TRBV14 to TRBJ2-1, with TRBD2 matching 7 bases. The CDR3 runs to 15 residues. The germline gives CDR1 SGHDN, CDR2 FVKESK. The V segment lost 1 base and the J segment 10 bases; nucleotides outside the gene matches: 10. Filled out from reference TRBV14 and TRBJ2-1, the complete variable domain reads EAGVTQFPSHSVIEKGQTVTLRCDPISGHDNLYWYRRVMGKEIKFLLHFVKESKQDESGMPNNRFLAERTGGTYSTLKVQPAELEDSGVYFCASSQVNLAANEQFFGPGTRLTVL.

The chain uses TRBV11-2 and TRBJ2-7; maybe TRBD2 (6 bases). The CDR3 extends over 14 amino acids. Germline V lookup: CDR1 SGHAT, CDR2 FQNNGV. Trimming left V 0 bases short and J 7 bases short, with 13 bases between. This chain's CDR3 is CASSLDRTTREQYF. DNA of the CDR3: TGTGCCAGCAGCTTAGACAGGACTACGAGGGAGCAGTACTTC.

The V gene is TRBV10-3, the J gene TRBJ1-1; 9 bases line up with TRBD1. Germline V CDR1 and CDR2: ENHRY, SYGVKD. V shed 4 bases and J 2 bases; nucleotides not matched to a gene: 2. This CDR3 has 14 amino acids. CDR3 region: CAISGTGANTEAFF. DNA of the CDR3: TGTGCCATCAGTGGGACAGGGGCTAACACTGAAGCTTTCTTT.

J is TRBJ1-1 and V is TRBV4-1; 7 bases agree with TRBD1. The CDR3 is 18 residues long. CDR1 is MGHRA, CDR2 YSYEKL, per germline. The V segment lost 0 bases and the J segment 0 bases; nucleotides outside the gene matches: 10. CDR3 loop: CASSQEAPRGVLNTEAFF. Here the CDR3 DNA reads TGCGCCAGCAGCCAAGAGGCCCCCAGGGGGGTTCTGAACACTGAAGCTTTCTTT.

The chain is built from TRBV7-9 and TRBJ1-4; 11 positions match TRBD1. Germline V gene data show CDR1 as SEHNR and CDR2 as FQNEAQ (reference sequence). CDR3 length equals 15 residues. Trimming removed 2 bases from V and 10 bases from J; junction bases left unmatched: 6. The CDR3 DNA follows: TGTGCCAGCAGCTTACCGGGACAGGGGGGCGGAAAACTGTTTTTT. It translates to CASSLPGQGGGKLFF. The whole variable domain, remainder taken from reference TRBV7-9 and TRBJ1-4, is DTGVSQNPRHKITKRGQNVTFRCDPISEHNRLYWYRQTLGQGPEFLTYFQNEAQLEKSRLLSDRFSAERPKGSFSTLEIQRTEQGDSAMYLCASSLPGQGGGKLFFGSGTQLSVL.

The rearrangement uses TRBV19 and TRBJ2-7, with a possible D match to TRBD2 (6 bases). The germline gives CDR1 LNHDA, CDR2 SQIVND (reference sequence). V was pared by 4 bases and J by 4 bases, with 8 bases between. The CDR3 totals 12 residues. CDR3 residues: CASSRGEYEQYF. The CDR3 DNA reads TGTGCCAGTAGTAGGGGGGAGTACGAGCAGTACTTC. The whole variable domain, remainder taken from reference TRBV19 and TRBJ2-7, is DGGITQSPKYLFRKEGQNVTLSCEQNLNHDAMYWYRQDPGQGLRLIYYSQIVNDFQKGDIAEGYSVSREKKESFPLTVTSAQKNPTAFYLCASSRGEYEQYFGPGTRLTVT.

This chain links TRBV7-3 with TRBJ2-1; 10 bases match TRBD2. Germline V gene data show CDR1 as SGHTA and CDR2 as FQGTGA. J lost 4 bases, V lost 5 bases, and 5 bases had no gene match. The CDR3 extends over 15 amino acids. CDR3 region: CASSTTTSGYNEQFF. CDR3 coding DNA: TGTGCCAGCAGCACTACGACTAGCGGGTACAATGAGCAGTTCTTC.

The CDR3 sequence is CASSEAAGGSYEQYF. CDR3 coding DNA: TGTGCCAGCAGTGAAGCAGCGGGAGGGTCCTACGAGCAGTACTTC. This chain connects TRBV6-1 to TRBJ2-7, with TRBD2 matching 10 bases. Germline trimming cut 0 bases from V and 1 base from J; bases unmatched to any gene: 0. CDR1 MNHNS and CDR2 SASEGT come from the germline V gene. This CDR3 has 15 amino acids.

The chain uses TRBV11-2 and TRBJ2-5, with D unresolved. The ends were cut back, 1 base at V and 9 bases at J, with 3 bases in the middle. Germline CDR1 SGHAT, CDR2 FQNNGV. The CDR3 length is 10 residues. DNA for the CDR3: TGTGCCAGCAGCTTAGGGGCCCAGTACTTC. Its protein is CASSLGAQYF.

The V gene is TRBV30, the J gene TRBJ2-3; D gene uncertain. The CDR3 covers 14 residues. Germline V lookup: CDR1 GTSNPN, CDR2 SVGIG (reference sequence). V lost 4 bases, J lost 2 bases, and 13 bases lay in between. The CDR3 reads CAWTTGSLTDTQYF. The CDR3 nucleotides are TGTGCCTGGACCACGGGTAGTCTCACAGATACGCAGTATTTT.

The rearrangement uses TRBV6-5 and TRBJ1-1; D is perhaps TRBD1 (5 bases). This CDR3 region has 15 residues. V was clipped by 7 bases and J by 1 base, with 16 bases between them. Germline CDR1 and CDR2: MNHEY and SVGAGI. The CDR3 is CASTIGGNGNTEAFF. The CDR3 DNA reads TGTGCCAGCACCATCGGGGGAAATGGGAACACTGAAGCTTTCTTT.

This clone ranks as large. The chain couples TRBV11-2 to TRBJ2-1; 12 positions agree with TRBD2. V shed 4 bases, J shed 4 bases, and the junction held 5 bases outside the gene matches. CDR3 length: 16 residues. In germline, CDR1 is SGHAT, CDR2 FQNNGV. CDR3 bases: TGTGCCAGCAGCTCGAGACTAGCGGGGGCATACAATGAGCAGTTCTTC. It codes for CASSSRLAGAYNEQFF.

The V and J genes are TRBV19 and TRBJ1-2; 8 bases line up with TRBD1. CDR1 and CDR2 from the germline V gene are LNHDA and SQIVND (reference sequence). Germline trimming cut 5 bases from V and 8 bases from J; bases unmatched to any gene: 13. This CDR3 has 15 amino acids. DNA of the CDR3: TGTGCCAGTAGTCCAGGGGGTGGACAGGGTTCGGGCTACACCTTC. Its protein product is CASSPGGGQGSGYTF.

CDR3 residues: CASSQQREFNEQFF. CDR3 DNA: TGTGCCAGCAGCCAACAACGGGAGTTCAATGAGCAGTTCTTC. This sequence joins TRBV14 and TRBJ2-1, with a weak D call TRBD2 (6 bases). Germline-derived CDR1 and CDR2 are SGHDN and FVKESK. Trimming pared 2 bases from V and 6 bases from J, leaving 11 bases between. This CDR3 contains 14 residues. The full variable domain, rest sourced from reference TRBV14 and TRBJ2-1, is EAGVTQFPSHSVIEKGQTVTLRCDPISGHDNLYWYRRVMGKEIKFLLHFVKESKQDESGMPNNRFLAERTGGTYSTLKVQPAELEDSGVYFCASSQQREFNEQFFGPGTRLTVL.

The chain has TRBV14 and TRBJ1-2; D remains unclear. V shed 1 base and J shed 8 bases, with 11 bases lying between them. CDR1 SGHDN and CDR2 FVKESK come from the germline V gene. The CDR3 is made up of 13 amino acids. In nucleotides, the CDR3 is TGTGCCAGCAGCCAAGGCGGTTCCGGGGGCTACACCTTC. This sequence encodes CASSQGGSGGYTF.

The chain combines TRBV19 with TRBJ1-2; D not certain. From germline, CDR1 is LNHDA and CDR2 SQIVND (reference sequence). This CDR3 is 13 amino acids long. V was cut by 0 bases and J by 8 bases, with 10 bases left in between. This CDR3 reads CASSIDGLMGYTF. CDR3 bases: TGTGCCAGTAGTATAGACGGACTGATGGGCTACACCTTC. The complete variable domain, with remaining parts taken from reference TRBV19 and TRBJ1-2, reads DGGITQSPKYLFRKEGQNVTLSCEQNLNHDAMYWYRQDPGQGLRLIYYSQIVNDFQKGDIAEGYSVSREKKESFPLTVTSAQKNPTAFYLCASSIDGLMGYTFGSGTRLTVV.

The V call is TRBV7-2, the J call TRBJ2-3; 14 positions match TRBD2. V dropped 1 base and J dropped 3; count of bases not matched to a gene: 6. The CDR3 is 18 residues long. Germline V gene lookup returns CDR1 SGHTA and CDR2 FQGNSA. As DNA, the CDR3 is TGTGCCAGCAGCTTAGAGCGACTAGCGGGAGGGCCTACAGATACGCAGTATTTT. Translated: CASSLERLAGGPTDTQYF. Together with reference TRBV7-2 and TRBJ2-3, the CDR3 gives the full variable domain: GAGVSQSPSNKVTEKGKDVELRCDPISGHTALYWYRQSLGQGLEFLIYFQGNSAPDKSGLPSDRFSAERTGGSVSTLTIQRTQQEDSAVYLCASSLERLAGGPTDTQYFGPGTRLTVL.

The rearrangement links TRBV19 to TRBJ1-5, with D uncertain. V was trimmed by 3 bases and J by 0 bases, leaving 15 bases between them. CDR1 is LNHDA and CDR2 is SQIVND in the germline V gene (reference sequence). The CDR3 contains 17 residues. The chain's CDR3 is CASSIPSGVGSNQPQHF. CDR3 coding DNA: TGTGCCAGTAGTATTCCCTCCGGGGTCGGTAGCAATCAGCCCCAGCATTTT.

The chain is built from TRBV11-2 and TRBJ2-7; D assignment may be TRBD1 or TRBD2 (5 bases each). V lost 6 bases to trimming and J lost 2 bases, with 11 bases between them. The CDR3 is 13 residues long. Per germline, CDR1 SGHAT and CDR2 FQNNGV. The CDR3 reads CASRPGTTYEQYF. The CDR3 DNA follows: TGTGCCAGCAGGCCCGGGACCACCTACGAGCAGTACTTC.

V usage is TRBV6-6 and J usage is TRBJ2-3; D uncertain. The ends were cut back, 8 bases at V and 7 bases at J, with 19 bases in the middle. From germline, CDR1 is MNHNY and CDR2 SVGAGI (reference sequence). This CDR3 comprises 14 residues. This CDR3 reads CASSATTTLNTQYF. CDR3 nucleotides: TGTGCCAGCTCGGCTACCACAACTCTGAATACGCAGTATTTT.

Only a few counts were recorded for this clone. Here the CDR3 DNA reads TGTGCCAGCAGCCCCTATAGGAACACTGAAGCTTTCTTT. Translating gives CASSPYRNTEAFF. The chain joins TRBV7-2 to TRBJ1-1; D remains ambiguous. Germline CDR1 is SGHTA and CDR2 is FQGNSA. The CDR3 is 13 amino acids. V lost 5 bases to trimming and J lost 1 base, with 8 bases between them. Full variable domain (missing parts from reference TRBV7-2 and TRBJ1-1): GAGVSQSPSNKVTEKGKDVELRCDPISGHTALYWYRQSLGQGLEFLIYFQGNSAPDKSGLPSDRFSAERTGGSVSTLTIQRTQQEDSAVYLCASSPYRNTEAFFGQGTRLTVV.

This clone was counted a single time. The chain couples TRBV14 to TRBJ2-1, with D unclear. The germline V gene encodes CDR1 SGHDN and CDR2 FVKESK. Trimming stripped 4 bases from V and 3 bases from J, with 10 bases between. The CDR3 consists of 14 residues. The CDR3 sequence: CASSPARNYNEQFF. The CDR3, as DNA: TGTGCCAGCAGCCCGGCTAGGAACTACAATGAGCAGTTCTTC.

The chain joins TRBV7-6 to TRBJ2-5; D not certain. This CDR3 has 12 residues. Germline loops: CDR1 SGHVS, CDR2 FNYEAQ. The ends were cut back, 1 base at V and 5 bases at J, with 5 bases in the middle. CDR3 sequence: CASSLDWETQYF. CDR3 nucleotide sequence: TGTGCCAGCAGCTTAGATTGGGAGACCCAGTACTTC.

This sequence joins TRBV11-3 and TRBJ2-1; possibly TRBD1 or TRBD2 for D (7 bases each). The germline V gene encodes CDR1 SGHNT and CDR2 YENEEA. V lost 4 bases to trimming and J lost 3 bases, with 16 bases between them. The CDR3 runs 16 residues. CDR3 sequence (DNA): TGTGCCAGCAGCTCTCAGGGGGGAGGGATCTACAATGAGCAGTTCTTC. It is translated as CASSSQGGGIYNEQFF.

The chain has TRBV5-6 and TRBJ2-1; 7 bases match TRBD1. J gave up 3 bases and V 2 bases, and 5 bases lay outside the gene matches. CDR1 SGHDT and CDR2 YYEEEE come from the germline V gene. CDR3 size: 15 residues. The CDR3 loop reads CASSLPGTDYNEQFF. In nucleotides, the CDR3 is TGTGCCAGCAGCTTACCCGGGACAGACTACAATGAGCAGTTCTTC.

The rearrangement joins TRBV27 to TRBJ2-3, with D possibly TRBD2 on 5 matching bases. Trimming cost V 3 bases and J 0 bases, with 10 bases left between them. Germline V gene data show CDR1 as MNHEY and CDR2 as SMNVEV (reference sequence). This CDR3 comprises 15 residues. This chain's CDR3 is CASSFQRTSTDTQYF. CDR3 sequence (DNA): TGTGCCAGCAGTTTCCAACGGACTAGCACAGATACGCAGTATTTT.

The chain has TRBV6-5 and TRBJ1-2, with D perhaps matching TRBD1 (6 bases). Trimming removed 5 bases at V and 0 bases at J, with 13 bases between. This CDR3 has 15 amino acids. The germline gives CDR1 MNHEY, CDR2 SVGAGI. CDR3 sequence: CASSPQGTANYGYTF. The CDR3 nucleotides read TGTGCCAGCAGTCCCCAGGGGACCGCTAACTATGGCTACACCTTC.

This chain joins TRBV6-6 and TRBJ1-1, with a possible D match to TRBD1 (5 bases). The germline V gene has CDR1 MNHNY and CDR2 SVGAGI (reference sequence). V lost 2 bases to trimming and J lost 4 bases, with 11 bases between them. CDR3 length: 14 amino acids. CDR3 sequence reads: CASSYKGPGTEAFF. The DNA of the CDR3 is TGTGCCAGCAGTTACAAGGGGCCGGGCACTGAAGCTTTCTTT.

The chain uses TRBV5-4 and TRBJ2-1; D call uncertain. V lost 4 bases and J 0 bases, leaving 11 bases between the germline ends. The CDR3 loop spans 15 amino acids. Germline loops: CDR1 SGHNT, CDR2 YYREEE (reference sequence). CDR3 loop: CASSPEPTSYNEQFF. The CDR3 bases are TGTGCCAGCAGCCCGGAGCCCACCTCCTACAATGAGCAGTTCTTC.

This rearrangement joins TRBV6-5 to TRBJ1-1, with 7 positions matching TRBD1. Germline loops: CDR1 MNHEY, CDR2 SVGAGI. The CDR3 is made up of 13 amino acids. Trimming removed 10 bases from V and 0 bases from J; junction bases left unmatched: 5. The CDR3 loop reads CATRGQMNTEAFF. CDR3 in DNA: TGTGCCACAAGGGGACAGATGAACACTGAAGCTTTCTTT.